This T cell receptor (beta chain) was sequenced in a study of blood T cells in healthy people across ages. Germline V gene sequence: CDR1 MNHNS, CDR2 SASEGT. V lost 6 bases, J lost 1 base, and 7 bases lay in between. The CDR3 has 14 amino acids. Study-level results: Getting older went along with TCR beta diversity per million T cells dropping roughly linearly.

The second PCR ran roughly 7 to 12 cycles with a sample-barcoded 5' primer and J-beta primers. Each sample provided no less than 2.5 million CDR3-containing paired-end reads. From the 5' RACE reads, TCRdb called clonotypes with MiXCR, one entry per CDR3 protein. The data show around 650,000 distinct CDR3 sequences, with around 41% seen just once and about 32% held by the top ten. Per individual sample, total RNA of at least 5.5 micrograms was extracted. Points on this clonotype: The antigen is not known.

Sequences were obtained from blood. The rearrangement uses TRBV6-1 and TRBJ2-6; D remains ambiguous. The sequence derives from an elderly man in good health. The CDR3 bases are TGTGCCAGCAGCGAATTGTCTGGGGCCAACGTCCTGACTTTC. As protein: CASSELSGANVLTF.